Sequencing of this T cell receptor beta chain was carried out in a study of regulatory T cells in long-lasting Graves disease (dated by TCRdb to the early 2020s). As for the study more broadly: Persistent Graves' disease was defined as persistently positive TSH receptor autoantibodies together with antithyroid drug treatment for over 5 years. Persistent Graves' disease patients in the clinical cohort had taken antithyroid drugs for about 9.7 years on average. The study was conducted in China and was registered as a clinical trial. TCR sequencing covered some 13 persistent and approximately 20 newly diagnosed Graves' disease patients, around 35 samples in total. Patients with persistent Graves' disease were compared with patients with newly diagnosed Graves' disease using TCR sequencing and RNA sequencing of peripheral blood. Study-level results and caveats: Preferential use of TRBV28, TRBJ1-2 and TRBJ2-5 was observed in persistent disease, whereas TRBV20-1 and TRBJ2-1 were favored in newly diagnosed disease. Compared with newly diagnosed patients, patients with persistent Graves' disease had lower TCR Shannon entropy and fewer highly expanded clones, which suggests clonal expansion. More public clonotypes were shared among persistent patients (under 3,000) than among newly diagnosed patients (966). The authors acknowledged the small sample size as a limitation that may reduce accuracy. Only the TCR beta chain was sequenced and analyzed. Peripheral blood alone was examined, since thyroid tissue, which constituted the primary lesion, could not be accessed.

The sample's time point, from its label and the paper: persistent/refractory GD, antithyroid drugs over 5 years with positive TRAb. For both TCR sequencing and RNA sequencing, RNA was extracted from PBMCs using TRIzol. Graves' disease was diagnosed according to American Thyroid Association guidelines. The patients came from an endocrinology department in Xi'an, China. From each patient, 7.5 to 9.5 milliliters of peripheral blood was collected into an EDTA anticoagulant tube. PBMCs were isolated by Ficoll Paque Plus density gradient separation without further T cell sorting. RNA quality was checked with an Agilent 2100 Bioanalyzer and agarose gel, and concentration with a NanoDrop 2000. Ten or more counts support this clonotype. The antigen it binds to is not known. Base qualities are not recorded, but no much larger clone differs from it by a single base. Library construction relied on multiplex PCR. TCRdb lists the instrument as Illumina HiSeq 4000. iRepertoire HTBI primers and Arm-PCR amplification of CDR3 regions were used to construct TCR beta libraries. Gel purification was performed on PCR products prior to sequencing. From the authors' description of their analysis: Across samples, 62 TRBV and around 15 TRBJ segments were identified and used for gene usage analysis of CDR3 amino acid clonotypes. Filtered high-quality paired reads were merged into contigs using COPE and FqMerger. BLAST was used to align contigs to IMGT TRBV, TRBD and TRBJ reference genes, with CDR3 defined following IMGT. Any clonotype with a frequency above 0.1% was classified as a highly expanded clone. Shannon entropy was used to measure repertoire diversity, and the Gini coefficient was used to measure V-J evenness. A clonotype found in more than one individual was treated as public. TCRdb reran the public reads through fastp at Q25 and MiXCR, keeping productive beta chains. All rows with the same CDR3 protein become a single entry with the most common DNA and genes. The authors' filters were not applied to this entry. The sample includes a few hundred thousand distinct CDR3 sequences, with roughly 24% observed a single time. The ten largest account for under 35% of the sample.

The CDR3 sequence holds 13 residues, the cysteine and phenylalanine included. Just CDR3 DNA is preserved here, 39 bases in frame from base 1. V lost 4 bases and J lost 2 bases; the stretch between them is 9 bases long. The germline V gene supplies CDR1 MNHNS and CDR2 SASEGT. The sample in question was peripheral blood mononuclear cells (PBMCs), obtained when the disease was refractory, from a patient treated with antithyroid drugs. The clonotype was recovered from a woman in her thirties or forties with Graves disease. Donor details come from another sample of the same person, matched by shared clones. The chain joins TRBV6-1 to TRBJ2-7, with no D gene named confidently. For the CDR3, the sequence is CASSGSVAYEQYF. The DNA reads as follows: TGTGCCAGCAGTGGCTCGGTGGCCTACGAGCAGTACTTC.